One sample yielded the 15 T cell receptor beta chains listed below, sequenced in a study of blood T cell repertoires in COVID-19. Repertoires were generated with immunoSEQ multiplex PCR, while TCRdb's copy carries only in-frame clones and drops some. Here the sample spans some 210,000 clones, roughly 89% being singletons. Sequenced: PBMCs or T cells enriched from blood (not recorded which). The source of these receptors is a man younger than 30 with acute COVID-19.

The chain links TRBV4-2 to TRBJ2-5; TRBD1 agrees at 7 bases. V gave up 6 bases and J gave up 4 bases; unmatched junction bases: 8. CDR1 and CDR2 from the germline V gene are LGHNA and YNFKEQ. There are 14 residues in the CDR3. Here the CDR3 DNA reads TGTGCCAGCAGTCCTTCAGGGGGAGCAGAGACCCAGTACTTC. This translates into CASSPSGGAETQYF.

This sequence joins TRBV5-1 and TRBJ2-1; 9 nucleotides agree with TRBD1. V was pared by 8 bases and J by 10 bases, with 4 bases of the junction left unmatched. From germline, CDR1 is SGHRS and CDR2 YFSETQ. This CDR3 is built from 11 residues. The CDR3: CASRTGVEQFF. In DNA, the CDR3 is TGCGCCAGTCGGACAGGGGTCGAGCAGTTCTTC. The complete variable domain, with remaining parts taken from reference TRBV5-1 and TRBJ2-1, reads KAGVTQTPRYLIKTRGQQVTLSCSPISGHRSVSWYQQTPGQGLQFLFEYFSETQRNKGNFPGRFSGRQFSNSRSEMNVSTLELGDSALYLCASRTGVEQFFGPGTRLTVL.

The V gene is TRBV19, the J gene TRBJ2-2, with 7 bases lining up with TRBD1. Germline lookup yields CDR1 LNHDA and CDR2 SQIVND (reference sequence). The CDR3 runs 16 residues. Trimming at V came to 9 bases and at J to 3 bases, leaving 13 bases not matched to a gene. The CDR3 region is CASQRPGTADTGELFF. The CDR3 DNA reads TGTGCCAGCCAACGGCCCGGGACAGCAGACACCGGGGAGCTGTTTTTT.

This chain uses TRBV4-1 with TRBJ2-5; 11 nucleotides match TRBD1. The CDR3 runs 17 residues. Germline values: CDR1 MGHRA, CDR2 YSYEKL. Germline trimming cut 3 bases from V and 4 bases from J; bases unmatched to any gene: 10. The CDR3 DNA sequence: TGCGCCAGCAGCCAGGCCGGACAGGGGGCGCGGAGAGAGACCCAGTACTTC. It encodes CASSQAGQGARRETQYF.

The chain employs TRBV7-8 and TRBJ1-2; no firm D call. V dropped 3 bases and J dropped 5 bases, with 10 bases sitting between them. CDR3 size: 13 residues. Germline V lookup: CDR1 SGHVS, CDR2 FQNEAQ. The CDR3 coding sequence is TGTGCCAGCAGCTTGGGAGGAGGATATGGCTACACCTTC. Translated, it gives CASSLGGGYGYTF.

The gene calls are TRBV11-1 and TRBJ2-2, with D unresolved. Germline assignment: CDR1 SGHAT and CDR2 FQDESV (reference sequence). The CDR3 length is 16 residues. V lost 5 bases to trimming and J lost 2 bases, with 15 bases between them. Written as DNA, the CDR3 is TGTGCCAGCAGCACTCCGTGGGCACCAAACACCGGGGAGCTGTTTTTT. Translated, it gives CASSTPWAPNTGELFF.

J is TRBJ1-1 and V is TRBV5-1; 9 bases are a match to TRBD1. J gave up 8 bases and V 2 bases, and 7 bases lay outside the gene matches. This CDR3 spans 14 amino acids. Germline CDR1 is SGHRS and CDR2 is YFSETQ. CDR3 bases: TGCGCCAGCAGCTTTTTCGGGACAGGGACGGAAGCTTTCTTT. Protein product: CASSFFGTGTEAFF.

The V call is TRBV30, the J call TRBJ2-7; maybe TRBD1 (5 bases). CDR1 and CDR2 (germline): GTSNPN, SVGIG (reference sequence). V was pared by 3 bases and J by 3 bases, with 15 bases between. This CDR3 has 14 amino acids. CDR3 in DNA: TGTGCCTGGAGCGTGGCTCAGGGTATCTACGAGCAGTACTTC. Amino acid sequence: CAWSVAQGIYEQYF.

V and J are TRBV6-2 or TRBV6-3 and TRBJ1-5; possibly TRBD1 for D (6 bases). CDR3 length: 17 amino acids. CDR1 is MNHEY and CDR2 is SVGEGT in the germline V gene. The V and J ends lost 2 bases and 1 base respectively, with 15 bases between them. The CDR3 sequence: CASSYEQGWESNQPQHF. In nucleotides, the CDR3 is TGTGCCAGCAGTTACGAGCAGGGGTGGGAGAGCAATCAGCCCCAGCATTTT.

This sequence joins TRBV28 and TRBJ2-4, with 7 bases aligning to TRBD2. CDR3 length: 15 residues. With V trimmed by 7 bases and J by 2 bases, 8 bases remained unmatched. CDR1 and CDR2 from the germline V gene are MDHEN and SYDVKM. The CDR3 loop is CASTDTGGSKNIQYF. CDR3 nucleotide sequence: TGTGCCAGCACCGATACGGGAGGTTCCAAAAACATTCAGTACTTC.

The V call is TRBV6-5, the J call TRBJ2-1; 10 bases are shared with TRBD2. Germline CDR1 and CDR2: MNHEY and SVGAGI. V shed 6 bases, J shed 7 bases, and the junction held 6 bases outside the gene matches. The CDR3 is 14 amino acids. The CDR3 sequence is CASSPERGGNEQFF. CDR3 coding DNA: TGTGCCAGCAGCCCCGAGCGGGGGGGGAATGAGCAGTTCTTC.

The chain recombines TRBV7-8 with TRBJ2-1; 11 nucleotides agree with TRBD2. After removal of 4 bases from V and 4 bases from J, the junction contained 6 bases not matched to a gene. The length of the CDR3 is 16 residues. Germline V gene data show CDR1 as SGHVS and CDR2 as FQNEAQ. The CDR3 DNA follows: TGTGCCAGCAGCTCATTAGCGGGAGGGACTTACAATGAGCAGTTCTTC. It translates to CASSSLAGGTYNEQFF.

CDR3 protein: CASSQCRVEAKNIQYF. The CDR3 coding sequence is TGTGCCAGCAGCCAGTGCAGGGTCGAGGCCAAAAACATTCAGTACTTC. The chain joins TRBV3-1 (or the pseudogene TRBV3-2) to TRBJ2-4, with D possibly matching TRBD1 (5 bases). Trimming stripped 3 bases from V and 1 base from J, with 13 bases between. This CDR3 is built from 16 residues. Germline V gives CDR1 LGHDT, CDR2 YNNKEL (reference sequence).

The chain has TRBV7-2 and TRBJ2-3; D is perhaps TRBD2 (6 bases). CDR3 size: 15 residues. Per the germline V gene, CDR1 is SGHTA and CDR2 is FQGNSA. V lost 5 bases and J lost 0, with 12 bases in between. CDR3 sequence: CASSEGLPSTDTQYF. The DNA for the CDR3 is TGTGCCAGCAGCGAAGGACTACCAAGCACAGATACGCAGTATTTT.

The V call is TRBV11-3, the J call TRBJ2-1; 7 nucleotides align to TRBD2. V lost 0 bases and J lost 6; bases outside the gene matches: 5. CDR1 is SGHNT, CDR2 YENEEA, per germline. The CDR3 loop spans 15 amino acids. CDR3 nucleotides: TGTGCCAGCAGCTTAGAGGCGACTAGCATCAATGAGCAGTTCTTC. It translates to CASSLEATSINEQFF.